The sequence of this TCR beta chain was determined in a study of identical twins. The CDR3 consists of 14 residues. V lost 5 bases, J lost 4 bases, and 14 bases lay in between. The V gene's germline CDR1 is LNHNV and CDR2 YYDKDF (reference sequence). TCRdb passed the 5' RACE reads through MiXCR, listing each CDR3 protein once. Here the sample spans 500,000 to 600,000 distinct CDR3 sequences, roughly 21% being singletons. These same data were also listed under a study on T cells expressing NK-cell markers. This second report adds: Among the eight sequenced donors, seven tested HCMV-seropositive and one tested seronegative. In a group of several donors, dominant NKG2C+ clonotypes represented 1.0-7.0% of CD8+ T cells. Once again these clonotypes came out on top in the CD3+CD56-NKG2C+ fraction of several donors.

The TCR sequence derives from a woman under 30 in good health. The J gene is TRBJ2-5, the V gene TRBV15, with D possibly being TRBD2 (5 bases). Sequenced material: CD4+ T cells sorted from blood. DNA for the CDR3: TGTGCCACCAGCGGGTTAGGAGGAGGAGAGACCCAGTACTTC. Translated: CATSGLGGGETQYF.